Given below is one T cell receptor beta chain in context. The antigen is unknown. The record originates from a study of T cell repertoires in cytomegalovirus infection. Background on the study: It can be stated that public TCR beta signatures indicated CMV infection as well as a matching HLA type.

MiXCR, applied by TCRdb to the reads, yields one record per CDR3 protein. Of about 460,000 distinct CDR3 sequences listed, roughly 10% were seen once; the top ten hold 9.5% to 13%. Study-wide results and limits: What dominated the ex vivo response were HLA-C-restricted CMV-specific TCR beta clonotypes. Frequencies of public TCR beta families were cumulated, and this identified carriers of CMV plus the relevant HLA.

The CDR3 length is 13 residues. Germline V gives CDR1 ENHRY, CDR2 SYGVKD. V lost 5 bases and J lost 1, with 9 bases in between. The chain is built from TRBV10-3 and TRBJ2-7; TRBD1 might be the D (5 bases). The sequencing input was PBMCs. This clonotype was obtained from a human donor in good health (CMV status not recorded). Some clones in this sample may be carry-over from other donors' samples. The CDR3 bases are TGTGCCATCAGTCTCAGGGTTTCCTACGAGCAGTACTTC. This sequence encodes CAISLRVSYEQYF.